This paragraph reports one T cell receptor beta chain. CDR1 is SGHTA, CDR2 FQGNSA, per germline. V gave up 5 bases and J gave up 4 bases, with 14 bases separating them. The CDR3 has 14 amino acids. The sample is drawn from a study of shared T cell receptors in the human thymus. Sequenced by immunoSEQ multiplex PCR; TCRdb stores in-frame clones only, minus some. The table has around 730,000 clones, 70% to 90% seen once; the top ten hold about 0.011%. These sequences were also reported in another study, on human thymus T cells. That publication notes: Corrective heart surgery yielded resections, and these provided the thymus tissue.

Sequencing was carried out using thymocytes. The clonotype originates from a girl younger than two with a congenital heart defect. The V gene is TRBV7-2, the J gene TRBJ1-2, with TRBD1 as a possible D gene (6 bases). The CDR3 loop is CASSPGHPSYGYTF. The CDR3 DNA reads as TGTGCCAGCAGCCCGGGACACCCTTCCTATGGCTACACCTTC. The variable domain in full, completed from reference TRBV7-2 and TRBJ1-2, reads GAGVSQSPSNKVTEKGKDVELRCDPISGHTALYWYRQSLGQGLEFLIYFQGNSAPDKSGLPSDRFSAERTGGSVSTLTIQRTQQEDSAVYLCASSPGHPSYGYTFGSGTRLTVV.